Included here is one T cell receptor beta chain sequence, with context. These data belong to a study of shared clonotypes between healthy human individuals. Profiled with immunoSEQ multiplex PCR; TCRdb holds only in-frame clones, not every one. The table includes roughly 2,300,000 clones, around 93% detected once. In germline, CDR1 is LNHDA, CDR2 SQIVND (reference sequence). The CDR3 extends over 15 amino acids. V shed 2 bases and J 5 bases; nucleotides not matched to a gene: 8. Sequences were obtained from naive CD4+ T cells from PBMCs. Subset of the sample: CD45RA+ positively selected. The source is a man between 18 and 35 years old in good health. Some clones in this sample may be carry-over from other donors' samples. The V and J genes are TRBV19 and TRBJ1-2, with 7 bases aligning to TRBD1. The CDR3 sequence is CASSIIFEGAYGYTF. Written as DNA, the CDR3 is TGTGCCAGTAGTATAATCTTCGAGGGGGCTTATGGCTACACCTTC.